Reported below is one T cell receptor beta chain. J lost 4 bases, V lost 6 bases, and 9 bases had no gene match. CDR3 length equals 15 residues. In germline, CDR1 is SNHLY, CDR2 FYNNEI. Arm-PCR of CDR3 regions with iRepertoire HTBI primers generated TCR beta libraries. Each CDR3 protein is one row after TCRdb ran MiXCR on the multiplex PCR reads. Of 360,000 or so distinct CDR3 sequences in the sample, 16% were seen once. This sample is drawn from a study of regulatory T cells in long-lasting Graves disease. Time point reported: newly diagnosed GD, antithyroid drugs for less than 3 months. PBMC RNA was the source of the TCR library. American Thyroid Association guidelines served as the basis for diagnosing Graves' disease. A further study also used this sample, focusing on T cells in Graves' hyperthyroidism and ophthalmopathy. That investigation notes: Among clonotypes expanded in thyroid above 0.001, most were also found in blood.

The source of this sequence is a man aged 35-49 years with Graves disease. The rearrangement links TRBV2 to TRBJ1-1, with 9 bases fitting TRBD1. The specimen comprised peripheral blood mononuclear cells (PBMCs), sampled at new diagnosis, from a patient treated with antithyroid drugs. The CDR3 sequence: CASRDRQGVGTEAFF. The CDR3 nucleotides read TGTGCCAGCAGGGATAGACAGGGGGTGGGCACTGAAGCTTTCTTT.